The entry that follows covers one T cell receptor (beta chain) sequence. The target antigen is unknown. The entry originates in a study of OX40 agonist ivuxolimab in advanced cancers. Study-level background: Recorded diagnoses for dose-escalation patients were hepatocellular carcinoma, melanoma, renal cell or head and neck cancer.

The study, taken as a whole, reports: CD8+ T cells averaged more expanded clones than CD4+.

The CDR3 covers 16 residues. Germline V lookup: CDR1 SGDLS, CDR2 YYNGEE. V lost 0 bases to trimming and J lost 5 bases; unmatched junction nucleotides: 6. Profiled with immunoSEQ multiplex PCR; TCRdb holds only in-frame clones, not every one. Here the sample spans 40,000 to 55,000 clones, about 90% being singletons. The source of this sequence is an adult with an advanced solid tumor such as melanoma, head and neck, liver or kidney cancer. The V and J genes are TRBV9 and TRBJ2-1; 9 bases agree with TRBD2. The material was CD4+ or CD8+ T cells sorted from blood, obtained in a trial of the OX40 agonist ivuxolimab. The CDR3 DNA is TGTGCCAGCAGCGTAGCTCTGGCGGGAGGGGACAATGAGCAGTTCTTC. Protein product: CASSVALAGGDNEQFF.